This T cell receptor beta chain was profiled in a study of T cells in Graves' hyperthyroidism and ophthalmopathy. The overall study: Peripheral blood was acquired at first diagnosis, ahead of any therapy whatsoever. General study results and limits: With a median lead of approximately 6.4 months before onset, the model predicted ophthalmopathy. Among thyroid clonotypes expanded above 0.001, most also appeared in blood.

PBMCs were derived from 10 ml fresh peripheral blood. TCR beta CDR3 regions were amplified from RNA. A set of HTBI primers served as the primers for a first-round RT-PCR of the TCR CDR3. One entry per CDR3 protein, called by TCRdb with MiXCR from the multiplex PCR reads. The table shows 300,000 to 400,000 distinct CDR3 sequences, with about 15% occurring only once. There are many counts of this clonotype. Its antigen is unknown. V gave up 3 bases and J gave up 1 base; unmatched junction bases: 6. CDR1 is SGHRS and CDR2 is YFSETQ in the germline V gene. The CDR3 totals 15 residues. The TCR sequence derives from a woman aged 60-70 years with Graves' hyperthyroidism. Sequenced material: blood. This rearrangement joins TRBV5-1 to TRBJ2-7; 8 nucleotides agree with TRBD2. DNA of the CDR3: TGCGCCAGCAGCTGGACCGGGACTAGTTCCTACGAGCAGTACTTC. Its translation is CASSWTGTSSYEQYF.